The next 27 T cell receptor beta chains were all read from a single sample in a study of radiation and T cells in renal cell carcinoma (dated by TCRdb to about 2020). To prepare the library, the immunoSEQ multiplex PCR assay was applied. The table was pulled from immuneACCESS by TCRdb, which kept in-frame rearrangements only. Such tables lose some clones; where checked, under half of the loss comes from unresolved V genes, and the rest has no known cause. The sample contains roughly 170,000 clones, 88% of them found a single time. The top ten clones comprise roughly 10% of the sample. The meaning of the sample's time point label: blood 4 weeks post-SBRT, at nephrectomy. In the paper's terms, the treatment or condition label means: 15 Gy SBRT to primary tumor, nephrectomy 4 weeks later. This specimen was blood, taken from a patient whose treatment included radiotherapy and nephrectomy. These receptors all come from a woman aged 45-65 years with renal cell carcinoma.

The count of this clone is one. The chain employs TRBV5-6 and TRBJ2-1; D gene uncertain. The V end was cut by 5 bases, the J end by 7 bases, with 16 bases between. From germline, CDR1 is SGHDT and CDR2 YYEEEE. The CDR3 is 14 residues long. CDR3 coding DNA: TGTGCCAGCAGTACGTGGGCTATGGGTAATGAGCAGTTCTTC. This sequence encodes CASSTWAMGNEQFF.

This sequence joins TRBV5-1 and TRBJ1-5, with 7 bases that match TRBD1. Germline V gives CDR1 SGHRS, CDR2 YFSETQ. This CDR3 is built from 14 residues. V dropped 4 bases and J dropped 6; count of bases not matched to a gene: 7. The CDR3 spells CASSPSGGVQPQHF. For the CDR3, the DNA is TGCGCCAGCAGCCCCTCAGGGGGAGTTCAGCCCCAGCATTTT.

This clone appeared a single time. This CDR3 reads CASSALGGSGNSPLHF. The CDR3 nucleotides are TGTGCCAGTAGTGCCTTGGGGGGGTCCGGGAATTCACCCCTCCACTTT. The rearrangement links TRBV19 to TRBJ1-6, with D perhaps TRBD1 (5 bases). V was shortened by 5 bases and J by 7 bases, with 18 bases between the two germline ends. Germline CDR1 reads LNHDA; CDR2 reads SQIVND (reference sequence). This CDR3 is 16 amino acids long.

The chain combines TRBV10-1 with TRBJ2-1, with D hard to call. Trimming left V 2 bases short and J 6 bases short, with 8 bases between. Germline V lookup: CDR1 WNHNN, CDR2 SYGVQD (reference sequence). The CDR3 runs 13 residues. The CDR3 here is CASSEGRANEQFF. CDR3 bases: TGCGCCAGCAGTGAGGGTAGGGCCAATGAGCAGTTCTTC.

The rearrangement uses TRBV19 and TRBJ2-7; TRBD2 might be the D (7 bases). V was pared by 1 base and J by 2 bases, with 21 bases between. The CDR3 is made up of 18 amino acids. Germline loops: CDR1 LNHDA, CDR2 SQIVND (reference sequence). Here the CDR3 DNA reads TGTGCCAGTAGTATAGCGGCACCGGGGGGCCAAAATACCTACGAGCAGTACTTC. It encodes CASSIAAPGGQNTYEQYF.

The V and J genes are TRBV7-2 and TRBJ1-4; D remains ambiguous. The V gene lost 5 bases and the J gene lost 4 bases, with 11 bases spanning the gap. CDR1 and CDR2 from the germline V gene are SGHTA and FQGNSA. The CDR3 extends over 14 amino acids. For the CDR3, the DNA is TGTGCCAGCAGCCTCCGGCTCGATAATGAAAAACTGTTTTTT. This encodes CASSLRLDNEKLFF.

Remarks on this clone: Other DNA variants within this sample encode the same CDR3. This chain connects TRBV30 to TRBJ1-5, with D unresolved. Germline loops: CDR1 GTSNPN, CDR2 SVGIG (reference sequence). The CDR3 sequence is 12 residues long. V gave up 5 bases and J gave up 1 base, with 6 bases separating them. CDR3 amino acids: CAWSLSNQPQHF. The DNA for the CDR3 is TGTGCCTGGTCGCTGAGCAATCAGCCCCAGCATTTT.

The J gene is TRBJ1-5, the V gene TRBV2; 8 bases are shared with TRBD1. Trimming cost V 5 bases and J 2 bases; bases outside gene matches: 2. The germline CDR1 and CDR2 sequences are SNHLY and FYNNEI. The CDR3 consists of 14 residues. The DNA of the CDR3 is TGTGCCAGCAGTAAGGGACAGGGCAATCAGCCCCAGCATTTT. This codes for CASSKGQGNQPQHF.

The chain couples TRBV7-2 to TRBJ1-1, with 7 bases fitting TRBD1. V lost 5 bases, J lost 2 bases, and 8 bases stayed unmatched. This CDR3 is 15 amino acids long. The germline V gene encodes CDR1 SGHTA and CDR2 FQGNSA. CDR3 in amino acids: CASSTTGMGNTEAFF. The CDR3 coding sequence is TGTGCCAGCAGCACGACAGGGATGGGAAACACTGAAGCTTTCTTT.

The chain is built from TRBV29-1 and TRBJ1-1; D uncertain. Germline CDR1 SQVTM, CDR2 ANQGSEA. The CDR3 extends over 11 amino acids. V lost 8 bases and J 5 bases, leaving 12 bases between the germline ends. Here the CDR3 DNA reads TGCAGCCTTCGCATGGGGACTGAAGCTTTCTTT. It encodes CSLRMGTEAFF. Full variable domain (rest looked up from reference TRBV29-1 and TRBJ1-1): SAVISQKPSRDICQRGTSLTIQCQVDSQVTMMFWYRQQPGQSLTLIATANQGSEATYESGFVIDKFPISRPNLTFSTLTVSNMSPEDSSIYLCSLRMGTEAFFGQGTRLTVV.

This chain connects TRBV6-5 to TRBJ1-2, with TRBD1 matching 7 bases. The V gene's germline CDR1 is MNHEY and CDR2 SVGAGI. J was trimmed by 2 bases and V by 7 bases; bases with no gene match: 10. This CDR3 comprises 15 residues. In DNA, the CDR3 is TGTGCCAGCAACCCCGAGGGGGCGGGAAACTATGGCTACACCTTC. Its translation is CASNPEGAGNYGYTF.

V usage is TRBV5-1 and J usage is TRBJ1-4; 7 nucleotides align to TRBD1. The J segment lost 1 base and the V segment lost 1 base, leaving 7 bases of the junction unmatched. The CDR3 is made up of 17 amino acids. Germline V gives CDR1 SGHRS, CDR2 YFSETQ. As DNA, the CDR3 is TGCGCCAGCAGCTTGATAGGGGGCGGAAGAACTAATGAAAAACTGTTTTTT. Translated: CASSLIGGGRTNEKLFF.

V is TRBV6-1 and J is TRBJ2-2, with D perhaps matching TRBD1 or TRBD2 (5 bases each). CDR3 size: 14 residues. Germline loops: CDR1 MNHNS, CDR2 SASEGT. V lost 7 bases to trimming and J lost 2 bases, with 11 bases between them. The CDR3 coding sequence is TGTGCCAGCATCCCGGGGCGCAACACCGGGGAGCTGTTTTTT. Amino acids: CASIPGRNTGELFF.

V and J are TRBV5-1 and TRBJ2-7; D is possibly TRBD1 or TRBD2 (5 bases each). V dropped 1 base and J dropped 0 bases, with 17 bases sitting between them. Germline-derived CDR1 and CDR2 are SGHRS and YFSETQ. The CDR3 sequence is 17 residues long. In nucleotides, the CDR3 is TGCGCCAGCAGCTTGTATCCGGGGACGGCGAGCTCCTACGAGCAGTACTTC. Protein sequence: CASSLYPGTASSYEQYF.

This chain uses TRBV2 with TRBJ2-3, with 7 nucleotides matching TRBD2. The CDR3 consists of 14 residues. V lost 7 bases, J lost 2 bases, and 6 bases stayed unmatched. Germline V CDR1 and CDR2: SNHLY, FYNNEI. The CDR3 region is CASIKSGITDTQYF. CDR3 nucleotides: TGTGCCAGCATTAAAAGCGGGATCACAGATACGCAGTATTTT.

The CDR3 nucleotides read TGCGCCAGCAGGGGGATTGCCATGAACACTGAAGCTTTCTTT. Its protein is CASRGIAMNTEAFF. The chain links TRBV4-1 to TRBJ1-1, with D uncertain. Trimming pared 6 bases from V and 0 bases from J, leaving 11 bases between. Germline V lookup: CDR1 MGHRA, CDR2 YSYEKL. The CDR3 length is 14 residues.

The J gene is TRBJ1-1, the V gene TRBV5-6; no firm D call. The V and J ends lost 1 base and 1 base respectively, with 11 bases between them. CDR1 and CDR2 (germline): SGHDT, YYEEEE. The CDR3 has 15 amino acids. The CDR3 coding sequence is TGTGCCAGCAGCTTGACCGGGAAGGCGAACACTGAAGCTTTCTTT. This gives the protein CASSLTGKANTEAFF. The full variable domain, with the rest looked up from reference TRBV5-6 and TRBJ1-1, is DAGVTQSPTHLIKTRGQQVTLRCSPKSGHDTVSWYQQALGQGPQFIFQYYEEEERQRGNFPDRFSGHQFPNYSSELNVNALLLGDSALYLCASSLTGKANTEAFFGQGTRLTVV.

The rearrangement uses TRBV13 and TRBJ1-3; tentative D call: TRBD1 (6 bases). V lost 4 bases to trimming and J lost 0 bases, with 16 bases between them. The CDR3 totals 17 residues. CDR1 and CDR2 (germline): PRHDT, FYEKMQ (reference sequence). CDR3 nucleotides: TGTGCCAGCAGCTCCCGACAGGAAATAGACTCTGGAAACACCATATATTTT. This sequence encodes CASSSRQEIDSGNTIYF.

The CDR3 DNA sequence: TGTGCCAGCAGCGTATCTGATACAGTTGGAAACACCATATATTTT. It specifies CASSVSDTVGNTIYF. This chain uses TRBV9 with TRBJ1-3; D remains ambiguous. Trimming took off 1 base at V and 3 bases at J, with 11 bases between the two ends. Germline V gene data show CDR1 as SGDLS and CDR2 as YYNGEE. The CDR3 has 15 amino acids.

The J gene is TRBJ1-3, the V gene TRBV7-2; the D is unclear. V was shortened by 2 bases and J by 0 bases, with 8 bases between the two germline ends. Looked up from germline, CDR1 is SGHTA and CDR2 is FQGNSA. The CDR3 consists of 15 residues. CDR3 DNA sequence: TGTGCCAGCAGCTTATCCGGCAGCTCTGGAAACACCATATATTTT. As protein: CASSLSGSSGNTIYF.

The chain carries TRBV19 and TRBJ2-6, with D possibly matching TRBD2 (7 bases). The V end lost 7 bases, the J end lost 2 bases, and 18 bases lay between the germline ends. The length of the CDR3 is 17 residues. CDR1 is LNHDA and CDR2 is SQIVND in the germline V gene (reference sequence). The DNA of the CDR3 is TGTGCCAGTACCATGGGGGAGGGGGGCCCTGGGGCCAACGTCCTGACTTTC. As protein: CASTMGEGGPGANVLTF.

The chain uses TRBV4-3 and TRBJ2-5, with D perhaps given as TRBD1 or TRBD2 (5 bases each). The CDR3 runs to 16 residues. The V end was cut by 2 bases, the J end by 0 bases, with 13 bases between. CDR1 is LGHNA, CDR2 YSLEER, per germline. CDR3 sequence (DNA): TGCGCCAGCAGCCAACAGGGACGGTGGTACCAAGAGACCCAGTACTTC. It is translated as CASSQQGRWYQETQYF.

The chain employs TRBV5-8 and TRBJ2-5; 7 nucleotides agree with TRBD1. Germline V gene data show CDR1 as SGHTS and CDR2 as YDEGEE. The CDR3 runs to 16 residues. V shed 0 bases, J shed 5 bases, and the junction held 10 bases outside the gene matches. The CDR3 loop is CASSLALDRVRETQYF. Here the CDR3 DNA reads TGTGCCAGCAGCTTGGCCTTAGACAGGGTTCGGGAGACCCAGTACTTC. Using reference TRBV5-8 and TRBJ2-5 for the parts outside the CDR3, the full variable domain is EAGVTQSPTHLIKTRGQQATLRCSPISGHTSVYWYQQALGLGLQFLLWYDEGEERNRGNFPPRFSGRQFPNYSSELNVNALELEDSALYLCASSLALDRVRETQYFGPGTRLLVL.

The CDR3 region is CASSWRAGAEDTQYF. The CDR3 DNA is TGCGCCAGCAGCTGGCGAGCGGGGGCTGAAGATACGCAGTATTTT. The J gene is TRBJ2-3, the V gene TRBV5-1, with TRBD2 matching over 8 bases. V was clipped by 3 bases and J by 5 bases; unmatched bases: 8. Germline V gene data show CDR1 as SGHRS and CDR2 as YFSETQ. CDR3 length equals 15 residues.

The chain joins TRBV7-9 to TRBJ2-5, with a possible D match to TRBD1 (5 bases). The germline gives CDR1 SEHNR, CDR2 FQNEAQ (reference sequence). V dropped 5 bases and J dropped 2 bases, with 18 bases sitting between them. The CDR3 contains 16 residues. CDR3 protein: CASSPTRRQKQETQYF. DNA for the CDR3: TGTGCCAGCAGCCCGACCAGACGACAGAAACAAGAGACCCAGTACTTC.

The chain couples TRBV18 to TRBJ1-5, with D possibly matching TRBD1 (5 bases). The ends were cut back, 4 bases at V and 1 base at J, with 11 bases in the middle. The CDR3 extends over 15 amino acids. Germline CDR1 is KGHSH and CDR2 is LQKENI. The DNA of the CDR3 is TGTGCCAGCTCACTGGGGGTAGAGAGCAATCAGCCCCAGCATTTT. It encodes CASSLGVESNQPQHF.

The chain carries TRBV15 and TRBJ1-2; tentative D call: TRBD1 (5 bases). The V gene lost 8 bases and the J gene lost 5 bases, with 15 bases spanning the gap. This CDR3 has 13 residues. Germline V gene sequence: CDR1 LNHNV, CDR2 YYDKDF (reference sequence). The CDR3 coding sequence is TGTGCCACCGGGGGAGGGGCCGCATATGGCTACACCTTC. Its translation is CATGGGAAYGYTF.